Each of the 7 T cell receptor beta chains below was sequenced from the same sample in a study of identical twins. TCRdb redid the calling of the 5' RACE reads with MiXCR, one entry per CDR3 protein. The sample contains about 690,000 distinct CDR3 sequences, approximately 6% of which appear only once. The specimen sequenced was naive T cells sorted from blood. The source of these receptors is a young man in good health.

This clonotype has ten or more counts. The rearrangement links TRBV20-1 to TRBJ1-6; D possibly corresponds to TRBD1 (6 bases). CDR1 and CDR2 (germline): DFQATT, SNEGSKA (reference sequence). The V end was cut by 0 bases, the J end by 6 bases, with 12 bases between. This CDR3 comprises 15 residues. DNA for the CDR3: TGCAGTGCTAGAGAGCCAGGGGCGCCTAATTCACCCCTCCACTTT. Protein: CSAREPGAPNSPLHF.

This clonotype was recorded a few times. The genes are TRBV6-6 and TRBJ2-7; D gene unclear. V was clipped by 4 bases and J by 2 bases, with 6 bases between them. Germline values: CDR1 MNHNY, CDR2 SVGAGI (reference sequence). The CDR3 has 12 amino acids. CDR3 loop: CASSSQAYEQYF. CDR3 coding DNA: TGTGCCAGCAGTTCTCAGGCCTACGAGCAGTACTTC.

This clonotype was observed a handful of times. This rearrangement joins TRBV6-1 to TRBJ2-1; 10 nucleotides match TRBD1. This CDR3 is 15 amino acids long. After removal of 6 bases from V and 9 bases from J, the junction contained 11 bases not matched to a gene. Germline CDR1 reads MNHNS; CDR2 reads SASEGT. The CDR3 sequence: CASSPPGQGQGEQFF. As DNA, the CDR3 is TGTGCCAGCAGCCCCCCGGGACAGGGGCAGGGTGAGCAGTTCTTC.

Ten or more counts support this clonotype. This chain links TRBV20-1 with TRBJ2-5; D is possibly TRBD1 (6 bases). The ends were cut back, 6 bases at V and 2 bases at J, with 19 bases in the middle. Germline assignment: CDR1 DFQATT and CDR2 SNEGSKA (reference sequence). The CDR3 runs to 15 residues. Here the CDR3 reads CSAEVPTDRQETQYF. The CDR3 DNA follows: TGCAGTGCCGAGGTCCCCACGGACAGACAAGAGACCCAGTACTTC.

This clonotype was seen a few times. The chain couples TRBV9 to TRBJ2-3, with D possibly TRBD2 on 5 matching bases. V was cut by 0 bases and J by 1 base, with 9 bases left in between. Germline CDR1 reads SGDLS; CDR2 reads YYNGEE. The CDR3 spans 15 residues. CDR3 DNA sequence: TGTGCCAGCAGCGTAGGGGGAGACGGCACAGATACGCAGTATTTT. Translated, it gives CASSVGGDGTDTQYF. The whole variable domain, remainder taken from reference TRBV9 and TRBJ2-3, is DSGVTQTPKHLITATGQRVTLRCSPRSGDLSVYWYQQSLDQGLQFLIQYYNGEERAKGNILERFSAQQFPDLHSELNLSSLELGDSALYFCASSVGGDGTDTQYFGPGTRLTVL.

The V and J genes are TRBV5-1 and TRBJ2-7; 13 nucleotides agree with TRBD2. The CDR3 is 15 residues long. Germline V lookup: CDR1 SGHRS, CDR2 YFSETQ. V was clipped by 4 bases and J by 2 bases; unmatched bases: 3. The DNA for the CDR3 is TGCGCCAGCAGCCAAGGGACTAGCGGGACCTACGAGCAGTACGTC. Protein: CASSQGTSGTYEQYV.

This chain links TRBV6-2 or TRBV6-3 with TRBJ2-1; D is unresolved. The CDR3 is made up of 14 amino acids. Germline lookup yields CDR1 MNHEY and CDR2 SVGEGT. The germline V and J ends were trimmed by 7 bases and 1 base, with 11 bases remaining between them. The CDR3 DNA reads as TGTGCCAGCACGCGAGACACATCCTACAATGAGCAGTTCTTC. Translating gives CASTRDTSYNEQFF.